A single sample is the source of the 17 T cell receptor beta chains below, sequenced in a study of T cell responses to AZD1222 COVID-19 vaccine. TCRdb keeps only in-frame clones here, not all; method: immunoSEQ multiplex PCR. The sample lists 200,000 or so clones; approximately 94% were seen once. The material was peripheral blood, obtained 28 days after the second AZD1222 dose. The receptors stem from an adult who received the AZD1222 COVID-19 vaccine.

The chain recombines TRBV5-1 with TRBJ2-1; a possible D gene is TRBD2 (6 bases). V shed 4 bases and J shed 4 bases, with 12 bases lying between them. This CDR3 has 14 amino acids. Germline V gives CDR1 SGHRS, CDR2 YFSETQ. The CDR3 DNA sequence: TGCGCCAGCAGCACCGGGGGTACATACAATGAGCAGTTCTTC. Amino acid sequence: CASSTGGTYNEQFF. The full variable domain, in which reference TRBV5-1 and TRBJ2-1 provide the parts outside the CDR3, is KAGVTQTPRYLIKTRGQQVTLSCSPISGHRSVSWYQQTPGQGLQFLFEYFSETQRNKGNFPGRFSGRQFSNSRSEMNVSTLELGDSALYLCASSTGGTYNEQFFGPGTRLTVL.

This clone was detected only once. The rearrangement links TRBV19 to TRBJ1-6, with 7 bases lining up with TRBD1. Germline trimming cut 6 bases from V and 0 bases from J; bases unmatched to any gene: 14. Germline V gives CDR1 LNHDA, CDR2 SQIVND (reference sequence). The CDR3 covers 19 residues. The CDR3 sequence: CASSDTGQKPSSYNSPLHF. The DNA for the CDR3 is TGTGCCAGTAGCGACACGGGACAGAAACCGAGCTCCTATAATTCACCCCTCCACTTT.

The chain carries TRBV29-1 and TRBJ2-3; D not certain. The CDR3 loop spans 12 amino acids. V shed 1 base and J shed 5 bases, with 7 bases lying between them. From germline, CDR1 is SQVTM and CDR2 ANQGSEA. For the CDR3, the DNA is TGCAGCGTTGAAGTCTCTGGAGATACGCAGTATTTT. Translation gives CSVEVSGDTQYF.

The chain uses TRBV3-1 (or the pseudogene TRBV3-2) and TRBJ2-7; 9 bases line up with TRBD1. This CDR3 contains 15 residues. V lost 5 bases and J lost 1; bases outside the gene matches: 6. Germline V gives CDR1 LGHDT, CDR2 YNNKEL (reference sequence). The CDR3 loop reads CASSGPGQGSYEQYF. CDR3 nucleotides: TGTGCCAGCAGCGGACCGGGACAGGGTTCCTACGAGCAGTACTTC.

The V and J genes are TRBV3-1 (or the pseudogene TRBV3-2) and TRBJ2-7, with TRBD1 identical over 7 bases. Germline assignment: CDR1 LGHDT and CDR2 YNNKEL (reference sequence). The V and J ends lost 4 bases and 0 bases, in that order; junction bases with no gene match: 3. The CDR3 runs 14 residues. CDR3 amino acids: CASSPGQRSYEQYF. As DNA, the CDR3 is TGTGCCAGCAGCCCGGGACAGCGCTCCTACGAGCAGTACTTC.

The CDR3 sequence: CSAWVGGTNTEAFF. The CDR3 DNA follows: TGCAGCGCCTGGGTAGGGGGGACCAACACTGAAGCTTTCTTT. The rearrangement uses TRBV29-1 and TRBJ1-1; D is perhaps TRBD1 (6 bases). Trimming stripped 7 bases from V and 2 bases from J, with 17 bases between. The germline V gene encodes CDR1 SQVTM and CDR2 ANQGSEA. This CDR3 comprises 14 residues.

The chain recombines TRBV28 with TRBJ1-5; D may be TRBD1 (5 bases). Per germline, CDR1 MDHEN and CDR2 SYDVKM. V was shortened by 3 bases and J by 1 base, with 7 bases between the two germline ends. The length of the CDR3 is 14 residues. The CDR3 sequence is CASSLRGSNQPQHF. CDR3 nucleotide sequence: TGTGCCAGCAGTTTGAGGGGCAGCAATCAGCCCCAGCATTTT.

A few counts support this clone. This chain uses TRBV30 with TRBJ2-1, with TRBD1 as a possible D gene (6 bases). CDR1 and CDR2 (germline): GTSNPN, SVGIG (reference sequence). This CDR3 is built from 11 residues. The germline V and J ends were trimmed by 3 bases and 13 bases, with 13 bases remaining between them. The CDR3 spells CAWRDSWVQFF. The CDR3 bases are TGTGCCTGGAGGGACAGTTGGGTACAGTTCTTC.

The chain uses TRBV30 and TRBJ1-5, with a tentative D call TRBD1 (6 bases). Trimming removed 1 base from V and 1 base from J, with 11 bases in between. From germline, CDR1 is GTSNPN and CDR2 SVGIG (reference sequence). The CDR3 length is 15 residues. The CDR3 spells CAWSETGRSNQPQHF. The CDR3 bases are TGTGCCTGGAGTGAGACAGGTAGAAGCAATCAGCCCCAGCATTTT.

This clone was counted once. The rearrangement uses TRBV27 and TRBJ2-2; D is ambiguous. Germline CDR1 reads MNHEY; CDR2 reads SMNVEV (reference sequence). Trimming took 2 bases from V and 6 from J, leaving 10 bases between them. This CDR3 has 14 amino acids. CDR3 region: CASSLEFTAGELFF. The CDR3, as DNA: TGTGCCAGCAGTTTAGAATTCACGGCCGGGGAGCTGTTTTTT.

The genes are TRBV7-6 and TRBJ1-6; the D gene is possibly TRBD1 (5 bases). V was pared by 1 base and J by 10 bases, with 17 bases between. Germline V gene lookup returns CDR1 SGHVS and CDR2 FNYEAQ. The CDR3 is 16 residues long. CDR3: CASSLGARGVESPLHF. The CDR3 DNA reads TGTGCCAGCAGCTTAGGGGCCCGGGGGGTAGAGTCACCCCTCCACTTT.

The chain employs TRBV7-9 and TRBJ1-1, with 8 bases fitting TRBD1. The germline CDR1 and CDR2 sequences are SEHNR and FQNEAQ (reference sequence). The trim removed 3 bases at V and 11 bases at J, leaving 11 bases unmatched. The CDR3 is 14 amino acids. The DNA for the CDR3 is TGTGCCAGCAGCTTGGGGCAGGGGGCAAGGAGGGCTTTCTTT. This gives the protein CASSLGQGARRAFF.

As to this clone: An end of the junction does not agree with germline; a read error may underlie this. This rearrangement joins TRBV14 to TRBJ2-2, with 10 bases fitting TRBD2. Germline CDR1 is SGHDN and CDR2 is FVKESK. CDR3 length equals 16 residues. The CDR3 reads CASSQISGGKTGKLFF. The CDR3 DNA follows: TGTGCCAGCAGCCAGATTAGCGGGGGGAAGACCGGGAAGCTGTTTTTT.

The CDR3: CASSHRGGENTEAFF. The CDR3 DNA reads TGTGCCAGCAGCCACAGAGGAGGGGAGAACACTGAAGCTTTCTTT. V and J are TRBV14 and TRBJ1-1; TRBD1 is a possible D gene (5 bases). V lost 3 bases to trimming and J lost 1 base, with 12 bases between them. CDR3 size: 15 residues. The germline CDR1 and CDR2 sequences are SGHDN and FVKESK.

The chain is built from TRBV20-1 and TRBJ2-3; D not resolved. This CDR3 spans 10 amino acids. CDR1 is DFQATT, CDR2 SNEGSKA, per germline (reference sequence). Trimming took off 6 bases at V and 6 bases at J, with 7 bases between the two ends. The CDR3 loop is CSASPDTQYF. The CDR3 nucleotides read TGCAGTGCGAGTCCCGATACGCAGTATTTT.

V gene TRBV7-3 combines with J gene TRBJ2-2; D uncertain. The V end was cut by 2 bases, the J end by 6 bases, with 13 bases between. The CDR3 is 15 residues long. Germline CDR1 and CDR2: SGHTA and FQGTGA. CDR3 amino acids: CASSLGIHAPGELFF. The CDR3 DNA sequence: TGTGCCAGCAGCTTAGGGATTCATGCACCCGGGGAGCTGTTTTTT.

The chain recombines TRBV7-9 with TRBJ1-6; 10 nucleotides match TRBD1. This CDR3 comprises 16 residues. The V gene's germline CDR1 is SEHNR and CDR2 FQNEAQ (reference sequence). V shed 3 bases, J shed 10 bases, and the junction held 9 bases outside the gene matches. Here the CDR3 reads CASSFRTGTGDSPLHF. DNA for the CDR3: TGTGCCAGCAGCTTCCGGACCGGGACAGGGGACTCACCCCTCCACTTT.